This T cell receptor beta chain was sequenced for a study of cytomegalovirus exposure and HLA in healthy donors listed by TCRdb under 2017. Concerning the study at large: According to an earlier analysis of 450 to 650 of the donors, roughly 180 million T cells yielded 90 million to 130 million unique TCR beta sequences and about 300 Gb of sequence data. Several DR-DQ haplotypes were treated as single units for association and clustering because of strong linkage in the cohort. Of the approximately 400 genotyped donors, about 80% fell in the genetic ancestry cluster associated with self-reported Caucasian donors. High-throughput TCR immunosequencing, statistical association of individual TCRs with disease status, and machine learning were combined to predict cytomegalovirus infection status. Genome-wide SNP genotypes for about three fifths of the roughly 670 donors were used in a later genetic analysis, which treated that subset as a discovery cohort. Every discovery cohort repertoire had been produced on one sequencing platform. Donor age, sex, ethnicity and CMV serostatus were collected together with the repertoire data. Class I and class II HLA loci were covered by the typing at four-digit resolution. Rather than using new phenotypic data, the later analysis identified candidate immune exposures from TCR beta sequences and from how often those sequences occurred across donors. The number of donors typed differed by locus, with about 629-630 for A, B, C, DRB1 and DQB1, roughly 520 for DQA1, 600 to 610 for DPA1, and approximately 470 for DPB1. A later analysis re-examined previously published TCR beta repertoires from just over 650 donors and added high-resolution HLA genotyping to investigate patterns of TCR occurrence. To decide whether each TCR beta V gene segment behaved as functional or pseudogenic, an earlier analysis of approximately 600 of the donors relied on high-throughput TCR beta sequencing. Around 320 gigabases of sequencing data and approximately 85 million unique TCR sequences were included in an early release covering around 650 HLA-typed donors. Besides the first cohort of approximately 670 subjects, a separate validation cohort made up of 90 to 150 different subjects was used. The T cell repertoires of 670 or so subjects were profiled by immunosequencing and related to cytomegalovirus serostatus. The study aimed to test whether signatures of past pathogen exposure could be identified by cataloging public T cell receptors. Across about 370 genotyped donors of the cohort, an average of roughly 250,000 unique TCR beta nucleotide sequences per donor were sequenced, and roughly 17% of those sequences were non-productive.

Library construction relied on the immunoSEQ multiplex PCR assay. The multiplex PCR relied on a mix of 60 forward primers for TCR Vbeta segments and 13 reverse primers for TCR Jbeta segments. Amplification of the CDR3 region of rearranged TCR beta genes was performed with a multiplex PCR assay on genomic DNA. The amplified TCR beta libraries were sequenced on the Illumina HiSeq System as 87-base-pair reads. The authors processed their data as follows. A later analysis tallied 75 million to 95 million unique TCR beta chains across the approximately 670 repertoires, and approximately 11 million of those chains were shared by two or more donors. To remove PCR and sequencing errors, raw reads were error-corrected and collapsed into unique sequences using a nearest-neighbor algorithm that merged closely related sequences. CDR3 sequences were aligned to IMGT reference sequences to assign V, D and J gene segments. For a sequence to be retained, at least a six-nucleotide match to both a V gene segment and a J gene segment was required. Rearrangements were classified as productive when the CDR3 lacked stop codons and remained in frame with V and J, and all other rearrangements were classified as non-productive. CDR3 was defined by IMGT convention, running from the second conserved V-encoded cysteine to the conserved J-encoded phenylalanine. The earlier analysis of approximately 590 of the donors excluded any sequence lacking an unambiguous match to a single V gene segment. An earlier analysis of some 610 of the donors called V segments functional above 56.7% productive rearrangements and segregating when the between-donor standard deviation exceeded 5%. A statistical classification framework was developed to diagnose cytomegalovirus status using the catalog of TCR beta chain sequences. In a later analysis, V and J genes were assigned by comparing TCR nucleotide sequences against IMGT/GENE-DB human TR gene sequences. A later analysis assigned CDR3 sequences and most-parsimonious VDJ recombination scenarios with the TCRdist pipeline. In a later analysis, every TCR beta chain was defined by the combination of its CDR3 amino acid sequence and its V-gene family, and reads without a unique V-gene family were dropped. To address suspected cross-contamination and a sequencing artifact, a later analysis removed roughly 580 highly shared, low-generation-probability nucleotide sequences. A later analysis calculated a clonal expansion index for each public chain from normalized within-repertoire ranks of inferred template counts. In a later analysis, generation probabilities were computed with a VDJ recombination model fitted to out-of-frame rearrangements, and the resulting probabilities were checked against IGoR. In a later analysis, TCR-TCR, TCR-HLA and TCR-CMV co-occurrence was scored with hypergeometric tests, and a repertoire-size bias correction was applied to TCR pairs. In a later analysis, false discovery rates were estimated by permuting HLA or CMV assignments 20 times. In a later analysis, co-occurring TCRs were grouped using DBSCAN, with TCRdist sequence similarity added in when clustering inside HLA-allele-positive subsets. For co-occurrence clustering, repertoires with fewer than 30,000 or more than 120,000 public chains were excluded, along with five repertoires with anomalous nucleotide sharing. What TCRdb holds here is the immuneACCESS table cut down to in-frame rearrangements. Part of the clones is not present; checked against another copy, under half of the missing clones reflect an unresolved V gene, and the others are unexplained. The DNA gave D and trimming, while V, J and clone size come from that table. The sample has around 160,000 clones on record, around 78% of them singletons. Roughly 3.1% of the sample goes to the ten largest clones.

The cohort was made up of several hundred healthy bone marrow donors. Cohort members were all nominally healthy when sampled, although unrecorded immune exposures were likely present. The donor was CMV seropositive and belonged to the group of about 290 seropositive cohort members. Every donor gave a peripheral blood sample, and the peripheral blood mononuclear cells from that sample were used for TCR beta sequencing. Genomic DNA extraction from the blood cell samples was performed with the Qiagen DNeasy Blood Extraction Kit. This clone was observed once. Its antigen remains undetermined. No base quality information exists; no much larger clone differs at one position. What the study reported, not specific to this receptor: Presence/absence analyses assumed roughly uniform sequencing depth across donors, an assumption that may not hold. Linkage disequilibrium might explain the correlated functional status among segregating V segments, but an unknown experimental factor could not be excluded. Because HLA typing was missing for some donors at each locus, association tests included only the typed subset. According to the authors, the approach could potentially be generalized to other disease states and immunological phenotypes. Specific HLA alleles were associated with 15,000 to 20,000 TCR beta sequences at a false discovery rate of 0.05 in a later analysis. When HLA alleles, especially DR and DQ, strongly co-occurred, TCR associations were difficult to assign to individual alleles. Most TCR sequences were seen in very few donors, while some public TCRs were found in many individuals. In the study, some 180 TCR beta chains were listed as associated with cytomegalovirus. A further reported finding was that TCR beta sequences accurately predicted the HLA-A and HLA-B alleles for most subjects in the first cohort. Broadly in line with IMGT annotations, most TCR beta V segments showed up in productive rearrangements about 90% or about 30% of the time in an earlier analysis of several hundred of the donors. A later analysis found that TCR association rates varied across HLA loci, with DRB1 alleles showing the most associated TCRs and HLA-C alleles the fewest. A few of the identified cytomegalovirus-associated TCR beta chains were confirmed in vitro to be specific for cytomegalovirus antigens. Compared with the roughly 710-donor mean, donors in an Asian-associated ancestry cluster had fewer N-insertions in productive TCRs, according to a later genetic analysis. Immune exposure information for the cohort was limited to CMV serostatus. Most CMV-associated TCR beta chains appeared to be HLA-restricted in a later analysis, and the HLA associations seemed to be driven largely by CMV exposure. A later analysis found that HLA-associated TCR beta chains were more clonally expanded and had lower generation probabilities than equally common non-associated chains. A cluster of highly shared sequence variants was judged likely to be a technical artifact of the sequencing pipeline. The 87-base-pair reads could not distinguish some IMGT-functional V segments, including TRBV6-2 and TRBV6-3, so those segments were excluded. According to a later analysis, parvovirus B19, influenza, CMV and Epstein-Barr virus appeared linked to several top co-occurrence clusters. In a later genetic analysis, a missense DCLRE1C variant was associated with V-gene and J-gene trimming of TCR beta chains, and the association was replicated in an independent cohort. Cytomegalovirus status was reported to be diagnosed by the classifier with high specificity and sensitivity in both the original and validation cohorts. The cohort was sequenced for TCR beta chains only, and without alpha or paired-chain data the features that could be detected were limited. Because counts were too low, about 17 rarely observed V segments, including chromosome 9 orphons, were excluded from the earlier analysis of 500 to 700 of the donors.

Taken from cysteine to phenylalanine, the CDR3 has 15 residues. This entry keeps only the CDR3 DNA: 45 bases, framed from base 1. Reading the germline V gene gives CDR1 MNHNS and CDR2 SASEGT. Cut back by 3 bases and 9 bases, the V and J ends lie 21 bases apart. The sequence was collected from a man aged 40-49 years in good health and CMV-seropositive. Sequencing was done on a sample of PBMCs. The chain links TRBV6-1 with TRBJ2-7; TRBD2 is perhaps the D gene, given 6 matching bases. This receptor has the CDR3 CASSERSSGELGQYF. DNA sequence: TGTGCCAGCAGTGAGAGGAGTAGCGGTGAATTAGGGCAGTACTTC.